This record looks at one T cell receptor (beta chain) sequence and its context. This clonotype has a single count. Its antigen is currently not known. No much larger clonotype is one base removed from it; base qualities were not supplied. One read offers little support. Profiling of TCR beta VDJ combinations and CDR3 sequences used genomic DNA as the template. An Illumina HiSeq 2000 was used for TCR repertoire sequencing. On the study's bioinformatics: TRBV/TRBJ rearrangement plots, CDR3 size and DJ length profiles, and Simpson's diversity index were used to assess repertoires. Whichever DNA sequence was most abundant in the deep sequencing data was defined as the immunodominant clone. CDR3 amino acid sequences were screened for sharing across subjects and were compared with published repertoires and the VDJdb database. TCRdb handled the public reads itself, with Q25 trimming in fastp and clone calling in MiXCR, and kept productive beta chains. Each CDR3 protein appears once, grouped with its most common genes and DNA. These V and J calls are TCRdb output, not the study's own analysis. This sample lists 150,000 to 200,000 distinct CDR3 sequences; over 60% were detected once. The ten biggest clones cover just over 45% of the sample.

Deletion took 3 bases off V and 2 bases off J, with a span of 8 bases between the germline ends. Taken from the germline V gene, the CDR1 and CDR2 loops are SGHTA and FQGNSA. From the cysteine through the phenylalanine, the CDR3 covers 13 amino acids. The read is trimmed to its CDR3 DNA, 39 bases read in frame from base 1. This sample was taken from a study of CD8+CD57+ T cells in acquired aplastic anemia (dated by TCRdb to about 2018). For the wider study: A mean of around 3.3 ug of DNA, ranging from roughly 0.2 to 27.4 ug, was extracted from sorted CD4+ and CD8+ cells. Paper-wide results and their limitations: No significant difference in CD8+ Simpson's diversity was found between patients and healthy controls (P=0.060). Although twenty-nine CD8+ CDR3 sequences were shared by patients and controls, these sequences appeared highly expressed in patients and within the immunodominant clones of patients.

In the study, sorted CD4+ and CD8+ blood T cells from patients with severe aplastic anemia and from healthy subjects underwent deep sequencing of TCR repertoires. Ficoll-Paque density gradient centrifugation was used to isolate peripheral blood mononuclear cells. CD4+ and CD8+ T cells were sorted by FACS or magnetic beads before DNA extraction. Specimen: sorted CD4+, CD8+, or CD8+CD57+ T cells (not recorded which) from PBMCs. This clonotype was obtained from a human donor with severe aplastic anemia or a healthy control (not recorded which). The V and J genes are TRBV7-2 and TRBJ2-7; the D region possibly corresponds to TRBD1 (5 bases align). CDR3 sequence: CASSFQGTYEQYF. The sequence in DNA is TGTGCCAGCAGCTTTCAGGGTACCTACGAGCAGTACTTC.